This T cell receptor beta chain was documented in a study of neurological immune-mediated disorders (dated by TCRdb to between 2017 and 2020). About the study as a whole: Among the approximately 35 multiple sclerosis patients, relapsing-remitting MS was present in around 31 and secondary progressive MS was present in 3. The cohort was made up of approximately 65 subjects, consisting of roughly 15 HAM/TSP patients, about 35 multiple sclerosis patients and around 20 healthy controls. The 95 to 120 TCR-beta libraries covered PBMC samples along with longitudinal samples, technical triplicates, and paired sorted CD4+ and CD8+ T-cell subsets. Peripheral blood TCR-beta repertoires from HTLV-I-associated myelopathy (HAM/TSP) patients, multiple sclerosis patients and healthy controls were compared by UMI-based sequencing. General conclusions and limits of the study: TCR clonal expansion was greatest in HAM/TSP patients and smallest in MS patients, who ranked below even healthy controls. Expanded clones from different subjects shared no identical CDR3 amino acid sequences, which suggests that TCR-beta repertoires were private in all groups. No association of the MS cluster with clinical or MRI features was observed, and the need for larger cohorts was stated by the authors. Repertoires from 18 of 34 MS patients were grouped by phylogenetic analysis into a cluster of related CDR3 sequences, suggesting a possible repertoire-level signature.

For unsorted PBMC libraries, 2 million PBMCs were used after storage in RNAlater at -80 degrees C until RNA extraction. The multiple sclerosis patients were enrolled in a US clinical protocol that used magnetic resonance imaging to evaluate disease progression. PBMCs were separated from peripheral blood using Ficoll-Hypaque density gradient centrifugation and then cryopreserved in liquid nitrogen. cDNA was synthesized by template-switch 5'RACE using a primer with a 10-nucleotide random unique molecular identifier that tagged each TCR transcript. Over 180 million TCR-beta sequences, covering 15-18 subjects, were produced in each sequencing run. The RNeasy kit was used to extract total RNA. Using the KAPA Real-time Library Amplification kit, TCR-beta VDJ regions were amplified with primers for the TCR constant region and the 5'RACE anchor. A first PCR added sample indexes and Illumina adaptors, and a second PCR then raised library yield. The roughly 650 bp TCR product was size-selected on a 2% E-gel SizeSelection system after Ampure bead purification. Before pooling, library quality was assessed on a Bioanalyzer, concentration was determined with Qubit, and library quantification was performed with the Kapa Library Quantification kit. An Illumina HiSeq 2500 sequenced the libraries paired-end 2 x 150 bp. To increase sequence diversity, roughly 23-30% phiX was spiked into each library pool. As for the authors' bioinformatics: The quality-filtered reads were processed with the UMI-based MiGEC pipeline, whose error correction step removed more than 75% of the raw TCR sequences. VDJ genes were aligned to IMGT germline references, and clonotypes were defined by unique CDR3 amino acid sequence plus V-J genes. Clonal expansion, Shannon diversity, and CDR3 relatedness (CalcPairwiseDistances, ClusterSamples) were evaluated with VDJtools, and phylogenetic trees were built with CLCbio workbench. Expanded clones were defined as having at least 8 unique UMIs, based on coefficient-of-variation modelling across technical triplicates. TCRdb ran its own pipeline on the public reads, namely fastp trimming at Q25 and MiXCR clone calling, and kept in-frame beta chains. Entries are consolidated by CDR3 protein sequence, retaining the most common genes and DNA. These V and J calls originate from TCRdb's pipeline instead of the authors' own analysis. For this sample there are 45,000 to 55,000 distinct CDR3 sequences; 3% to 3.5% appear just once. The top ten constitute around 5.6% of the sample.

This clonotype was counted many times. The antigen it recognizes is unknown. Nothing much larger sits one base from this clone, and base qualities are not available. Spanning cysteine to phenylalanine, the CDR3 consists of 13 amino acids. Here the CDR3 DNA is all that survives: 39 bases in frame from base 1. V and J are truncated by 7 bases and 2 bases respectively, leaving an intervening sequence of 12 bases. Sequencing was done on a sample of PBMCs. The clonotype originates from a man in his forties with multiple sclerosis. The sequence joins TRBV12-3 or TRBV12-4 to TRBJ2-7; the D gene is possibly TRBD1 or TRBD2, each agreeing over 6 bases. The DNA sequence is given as TGTGCCAGCATCGGGGGCCCCCCCTACGAGCAGTACTTC. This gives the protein CASIGGPPYEQYF.